The 18 T cell receptor beta chains presented below share a single source sample, sequenced in a study of blood T cell repertoires in COVID-19. TCRdb's copy holds only in-frame clones and misses some; the assay was immunoSEQ multiplex PCR. This table has approximately 290,000 clones, around 81% appearing once. Sample: peripheral blood. All receptors come from a person aged 70 to 85 with COVID-19, enrolled during active disease.

A single count supports this clone. The junction departs from germline at one end; a sequencing error may be responsible. The V and J genes are TRBV27 and TRBJ2-7; 7 positions match TRBD1. This CDR3 comprises 12 residues. Germline values: CDR1 MNHEY, CDR2 SMNVEV (reference sequence). The CDR3 spells CASSRNQGQLIF. The CDR3 DNA reads as TGTGCCAGCAGTCGAAACCAGGGACAGCTGATCTTC.

The chain's CDR3 is CASRKAGEQETQYF. The CDR3 coding sequence is TGTGCCAGCAGGAAGGCGGGGGAACAAGAGACCCAGTACTTC. V and J are TRBV6-4 and TRBJ2-5, with 7 bases matching TRBD2. Trimming removed 6 bases from V and 2 bases from J; junction bases left unmatched: 6. This CDR3 has 14 amino acids. In germline, CDR1 is MRHNA, CDR2 SNTAGT.

V is TRBV7-2 and J is TRBJ1-6, with 7 positions matching TRBD1. Germline V gene data show CDR1 as SGHTA and CDR2 as FQGNSA. With V trimmed by 6 bases and J by 4 bases, 9 bases remained unmatched. The CDR3 consists of 16 residues. CDR3 sequence: CASRTTGTEYNSPLHF. The CDR3 coding sequence is TGTGCCAGCAGGACCACCGGGACAGAGTATAATTCACCCCTCCACTTT. The full variable domain, rest sourced from reference TRBV7-2 and TRBJ1-6, is GAGVSQSPSNKVTEKGKDVELRCDPISGHTALYWYRQSLGQGLEFLIYFQGNSAPDKSGLPSDRFSAERTGGSVSTLTIQRTQQEDSAVYLCASRTTGTEYNSPLHFGNGTRLTVT.

The rearrangement joins TRBV12-3 or TRBV12-4 to TRBJ1-1, with 8 bases that match TRBD1. With V trimmed by 7 bases and J by 11 bases, 12 bases remained unmatched. The CDR3 sequence is 13 residues long. CDR3 residues: CASNHRGGAGAFF. Here the CDR3 DNA reads TGTGCCAGCAACCACAGGGGGGGAGCTGGGGCTTTCTTT.

This chain uses TRBV5-6 with TRBJ1-6; unclear D gene. The CDR3 is 16 residues long. Trimming left V 6 bases short and J 10 bases short, with 23 bases between. Germline CDR1 and CDR2: SGHDT and YYEEEE. CDR3 DNA: TGTGCCAGCACCCCCATGCGGGGTCCGCGAGGGTCACCCCTCCACTTT. This codes for CASTPMRGPRGSPLHF.

The chain has TRBV6-1 and TRBJ1-1, with D unclear. Germline CDR1 is MNHNS and CDR2 is SASEGT. Trimming shortened V by 2 bases and J by 5 bases, and 6 bases separated the two germline ends. The CDR3 is made up of 12 amino acids. In nucleotides, the CDR3 is TGTGCCAGCAGTGAATTTGAGACTGAAGCTTTCTTT. It encodes CASSEFETEAFF.

V gene TRBV28 combines with J gene TRBJ1-2, with D hard to call. CDR1 is MDHEN and CDR2 is SYDVKM in the germline V gene. The CDR3 has 12 amino acids. V was cut by 3 bases and J by 12 bases, with 14 bases left in between. For the CDR3, the DNA is TGTGCCAGCAGTTTTGTCCGGGGATCGGACACCTTC. It specifies CASSFVRGSDTF.

This chain uses TRBV5-6 with TRBJ2-7, with 7 bases lining up with TRBD1. Germline V CDR1 and CDR2: SGHDT, YYEEEE. The V segment lost 6 bases and the J segment 5 bases; nucleotides outside the gene matches: 5. The CDR3 runs 12 residues. CDR3 sequence (DNA): TGTGCCAGCAAGGGGGCCCCCCACGAGCAGTACTTC. This gives the protein CASKGAPHEQYF.

This chain links TRBV7-2 with TRBJ2-5; unclear D gene. The V gene lost 5 bases and the J gene lost 2 bases, with 12 bases spanning the gap. The CDR3 has 14 amino acids. Germline V gene data show CDR1 as SGHTA and CDR2 as FQGNSA. The CDR3 nucleotides read TGTGCCAGCAGCAAACAGTTCGGTCAAGAGACCCAGTACTTC. It specifies CASSKQFGQETQYF.

The chain combines TRBV4-1 with TRBJ1-5; D might be TRBD1 (5 bases). The ends were cut back, 1 base at V and 4 bases at J, with 8 bases in the middle. The CDR3 spans 14 residues. CDR1 MGHRA and CDR2 YSYEKL come from the germline V gene. In DNA, the CDR3 is TGCGCCAGCAGCCAAGTCGGGGGAAATCAGCCCCAGCATTTT. Translating it yields CASSQVGGNQPQHF.

The CDR3 loop is CAGGPRANVLTF. DNA of the CDR3: TGTGCCGGGGGCCCGCGGGCCAACGTCCTGACTTTC. The chain recombines TRBV2 with TRBJ2-6, with D perhaps TRBD1 (6 bases). Germline lookup yields CDR1 SNHLY and CDR2 FYNNEI. Trimming took off 11 bases at V and 5 bases at J, with 10 bases between the two ends. The CDR3 has 12 amino acids. Variable domain in full (rest from reference TRBV2 and TRBJ2-6): EPEVTQTPSHQVTQMGQEVILRCVPISNHLYFYWYRQILGQKVEFLVSFYNNEISEKSEIFDDQFSVERPDGSNFTLKIRSTKLEDSAMYFCAGGPRANVLTFGAGSRLTVL.

The gene calls are TRBV19 and TRBJ1-4, with a possible D match to TRBD1 (5 bases). The CDR3 contains 14 residues. Germline V gene sequence: CDR1 LNHDA, CDR2 SQIVND (reference sequence). V lost 6 bases to trimming and J lost 8 bases, with 16 bases between them. The DNA for the CDR3 is TGTGCCAGTAGCGACCCGGGGGTATGGGAAAAACTGTTTTTT. Translated: CASSDPGVWEKLFF.

The V gene is TRBV28, the J gene TRBJ1-4; D is undetermined. Germline CDR1 is MDHEN and CDR2 is SYDVKM. CDR3 size: 17 residues. V lost 3 bases to trimming and J lost 5 bases, with 19 bases between them. The CDR3 DNA follows: TGTGCCAGCAGTTTGTCGGGGTATCGGATAGGGAATGAAAAACTGTTTTTT. Translation gives CASSLSGYRIGNEKLFF. Combining the CDR3 with reference TRBV28 and TRBJ1-4 gives the whole variable domain DVKVTQSSRYLVKRTGEKVFLECVQDMDHENMFWYRQDPGLGLRLIYFSYDVKMKEKGDIPEGYSVSREKKERFSLILESASTNQTSMYLCASSLSGYRIGNEKLFFGSGTQLSVL.

The gene calls are TRBV7-2 and TRBJ2-7; D possibly corresponds to TRBD2 (5 bases). CDR1 and CDR2 from the germline V gene are SGHTA and FQGNSA. This CDR3 contains 15 residues. The germline V and J ends were trimmed by 5 bases and 3 bases, with 17 bases remaining between them. The CDR3 is CASSLLPDGNYEQYF. For the CDR3, the DNA is TGTGCCAGCAGCCTGCTACCAGACGGGAACTACGAGCAGTACTTC.

The CDR3 DNA follows: TGTGCCAGTAGTATAGTCGCCAGCGGGAGTTGGGGAGCACGGGATACGCAGTATTTT. It yields the protein CASSIVASGSWGARDTQYF. The rearrangement joins TRBV19 to TRBJ2-3; 8 positions match TRBD2. The CDR3 has 19 amino acids. V was pared by 1 base and J by 6 bases, with 18 bases of the junction left unmatched. Germline V lookup: CDR1 LNHDA, CDR2 SQIVND (reference sequence).

This chain uses TRBV5-8 with TRBJ1-4; D unclear. This CDR3 contains 14 residues. V gave up 1 base and J gave up 5 bases, with 9 bases separating them. From germline, CDR1 is SGHTS and CDR2 YDEGEE. The CDR3 sequence is CASSLWARNEKLFF. For the CDR3, the DNA is TGTGCCAGCAGCTTGTGGGCCCGCAATGAAAAACTGTTTTTT.

The chain joins TRBV2 to TRBJ2-1; 12 bases are a match to TRBD2. After removal of 7 bases from V and 4 bases from J, the junction contained 8 bases not matched to a gene. Germline CDR1 and CDR2: SNHLY and FYNNEI. This CDR3 contains 16 residues. This CDR3 is CASKLAGGGLYNEQFF. Here the CDR3 DNA reads TGTGCCAGCAAACTAGCGGGAGGTGGTCTTTACAATGAGCAGTTCTTC.

The chain is built from TRBV29-1 and TRBJ2-3; 7 bases fit TRBD2. The CDR3 contains 14 residues. Germline V gene sequence: CDR1 SQVTM, CDR2 ANQGSEA. V shed 7 bases and J 0 bases; nucleotides not matched to a gene: 7. The CDR3 DNA reads as TGCAGCGCCCGCATCGGGGGGAGCACAGATACGCAGTATTTT. Amino acid sequence: CSARIGGSTDTQYF.